Listed below are T cell receptor beta chains from one sample, sequenced in a study of shared clonotypes between healthy human individuals. This table comes from immunoSEQ multiplex PCR, and its TCRdb copy is limited to in-frame clones, with some not included. Among about a million clones listed, roughly 80% were seen once. The sequenced sample was memory CD4+ T cells sorted from blood. These receptors were collected from a man between 18 and 29 years old in good health. Each CDR3 is given with its conserved first and last residue. D genes are given only for firm matches. The size field is filled for only some rows; it gives once, few, many or a size class.

CDR3nt: TGTGCCAGTAGCAAGGGGACTAACTATGGCTACACCTTC
CDR3aa: CASSKGTNYGYTF
abundance: once
d_gene: .
j_gene: TRBJ1-2
v_gene: TRBV19

CDR3nt: TGTGCCAGCAGTTTTATAATTACAGGGCCGAGTAATTCACCCCTCCACTTT
CDR3aa: CASSFIITGPSNSPLHF
abundance: .
d_gene: .
j_gene: TRBJ1-6
v_gene: TRBV27

CDR3nt: TGTGCCAGCAGCTCCCAGACAGGGCTGGGCCAGCCCCAGCATTTT
CDR3aa: CASSSQTGLGQPQHF
abundance: .
d_gene: TRBD1
j_gene: TRBJ1-5
v_gene: TRBV7-2

CDR3nt: TGTGCCAGCAGCAGTCCCCCGGGAGGGTCCGGCGAGCAGTACTTC
CDR3aa: CASSSPPGGSGEQYF
abundance: .
d_gene: TRBD2
j_gene: TRBJ2-7
v_gene: TRBV5-4

CDR3nt: TGCGCCAGCAGCTTCGGGGGCCAATACGAGCAGTACTTC
CDR3aa: CASSFGGQYEQYF
abundance: .
d_gene: .
j_gene: TRBJ2-7
v_gene: TRBV5-1

CDR3nt: TGTGCCAGCAGCCAACAGGGTAGGGCGGAGGTGAACACTGAAGCTTTCTTT
CDR3aa: CASSQQGRAEVNTEAFF
abundance: .
d_gene: .
j_gene: TRBJ1-1
v_gene: TRBV5-6

CDR3nt: TGTGCCAGCAGCTTGGCTAGCGGGGCCGTCATATACAATGAGCAGTTCTTC
CDR3aa: CASSLASGAVIYNEQFF
abundance: .
d_gene: TRBD2
j_gene: TRBJ2-1
v_gene: TRBV5-4

CDR3nt: TGCGCCAGCAGTGACTCATCCGGGACGAAGGATTCACCCCTCCACTTT
CDR3aa: CASSDSSGTKDSPLHF
abundance: few
d_gene: .
j_gene: TRBJ1-6
v_gene: TRBV10-2

CDR3nt: TGTGCCAGCAGCTGGGCTGGGGGGGCCCTCTCTGGAAACACCATATATTTT
CDR3aa: CASSWAGGALSGNTIYF
abundance: .
d_gene: .
j_gene: TRBJ1-3
v_gene: TRBV7-2

CDR3nt: TGTGCCAGCAGTTTATCACGGCGGGGCACAGATACGCAGTATTTT
CDR3aa: CASSLSRRGTDTQYF
abundance: .
d_gene: .
j_gene: TRBJ2-3
v_gene: TRBV27

CDR3nt: TGTGCCAGCAGCACCGAAACCGGGGCCTTACATTTT
CDR3aa: CASSTETGALHF
abundance: few
d_gene: .
j_gene: TRBJ1-5
v_gene: TRBV9

CDR3nt: TGTGCAAGTCGCTATACCAGGCGGGACGGCTACGAGCAGTACTTC
CDR3aa: CASRYTRRDGYEQYF
abundance: .
d_gene: .
j_gene: TRBJ2-7
v_gene: TRBV12-2

CDR3nt: TGTGCCAGCAGCCAAGATTGGAACCTAGCGGGAGAAGAGACCCAGTACTTC
CDR3aa: CASSQDWNLAGEETQYF
abundance: .
d_gene: TRBD2
j_gene: TRBJ2-5
v_gene: TRBV14

CDR3nt: TGTGCCAGCAGCCAAGGGAGGAGGGAGACCCAGTACTTC
CDR3aa: CASSQGRRETQYF
abundance: .
d_gene: .
j_gene: TRBJ2-5
v_gene: TRBV11-2

CDR3nt: TGTGCCAGCAGTTACTCGGGGGGCGGAGAGACCCAGTACTTC
CDR3aa: CASSYSGGGETQYF
abundance: few
d_gene: .
j_gene: TRBJ2-5
v_gene: TRBV6-5

CDR3nt: TGTGCCAGTAAGTTGGGGGAACAGGGGGGAACTGAAGCTTTCTTT
CDR3aa: CASKLGEQGGTEAFF
abundance: .
d_gene: TRBD1
j_gene: TRBJ1-1
v_gene: TRBV6-1

CDR3nt: TGCGCCAGCAGCCAGCAACAGGGGGCCACAGATACGCAGTATTTT
CDR3aa: CASSQQQGATDTQYF
abundance: .
d_gene: TRBD1
j_gene: TRBJ2-3
v_gene: TRBV4-3

CDR3nt: TGCGCCAGCAGCCAGTCGCGGGGTGGCTACACCTTC
CDR3aa: CASSQSRGGYTF
abundance: few
d_gene: .
j_gene: TRBJ1-2
v_gene: TRBV5-1

CDR3nt: TGTGCCAGCTCACTTATACAGGGGAATGAAGCTTTCTTT
CDR3aa: CASSLIQGNEAFF
abundance: .
d_gene: TRBD1
j_gene: TRBJ1-1
v_gene: TRBV18

CDR3nt: TGCGCCAGCAGCCAAGATTCCAAAAACATTCAGTACTTC
CDR3aa: CASSQDSKNIQYF
abundance: few
d_gene: .
j_gene: TRBJ2-4
v_gene: TRBV4-1

CDR3nt: TGTGCCAGCAGCTCGTCAAAACCGGATACGCAGTATTTT
CDR3aa: CASSSSKPDTQYF
abundance: .
d_gene: .
j_gene: TRBJ2-3
v_gene: TRBV5-6

CDR3nt: TGCGCCAGCAGCGCAGCGGGGGGGCCCACAGATACGCAGTATTTT
CDR3aa: CASSAAGGPTDTQYF
abundance: .
d_gene: TRBD2
j_gene: TRBJ2-3
v_gene: TRBV5-1

CDR3nt: TGTGCCAGCAGTAAACAGGGGCTCTCCTACGAGCAGTACTTC
CDR3aa: CASSKQGLSYEQYF
abundance: .
d_gene: TRBD1
j_gene: TRBJ2-7
v_gene: TRBV28

CDR3nt: TGTGCCAGCGGGGGGCAGGGCTACGAGCAGTACTTC
CDR3aa: CASGGQGYEQYF
abundance: .
d_gene: .
j_gene: TRBJ2-7
v_gene: TRBV2

CDR3nt: TGCGCCAGCAGGGGGGGACTGGGCCCGGCCCACGAGCAGTACTTC
CDR3aa: CASRGGLGPAHEQYF
abundance: .
d_gene: .
j_gene: TRBJ2-7
v_gene: TRBV10-1

CDR3nt: TGTGCCAGCACCAACGGAAGGGGTGGCTACACCTTC
CDR3aa: CASTNGRGGYTF
abundance: .
d_gene: .
j_gene: TRBJ1-2
v_gene: TRBV6-5

CDR3nt: TGTGCCAGCAGTCCGGCCGGGACGCCGAGGGAGCAGTACTTC
CDR3aa: CASSPAGTPREQYF
abundance: .
d_gene: .
j_gene: TRBJ2-7
v_gene: TRBV27

CDR3nt: TGCGCCAGCAGCCCCGGGCCCCTACTTGAGCAGTTCTTC
CDR3aa: CASSPGPLLEQFF
abundance: .
d_gene: .
j_gene: TRBJ2-1
v_gene: TRBV5-1

CDR3nt: TGCGCCAGCAGCGGTAGCGGGAGGACCGGGGAGCTGTTTTTT
CDR3aa: CASSGSGRTGELFF
abundance: .
d_gene: TRBD2
j_gene: TRBJ2-2
v_gene: TRBV4-3

CDR3nt: TGTGCCAGCTGGGGACAGGGGGTCCGCACTGAAGCTTTCTTT
CDR3aa: CASWGQGVRTEAFF
abundance: .
d_gene: TRBD1
j_gene: TRBJ1-1
v_gene: TRBV6-1

CDR3nt: TGTGCCAGCAGTGAAGGGTGGGGGGTCCAAGAGACCCAGTACTTC
CDR3aa: CASSEGWGVQETQYF
abundance: .
d_gene: .
j_gene: TRBJ2-5
v_gene: TRBV25-1

CDR3nt: TGTGCCAGCACTTCTAATTATGGCTACACCTTC
CDR3aa: CASTSNYGYTF
abundance: .
d_gene: .
j_gene: TRBJ1-2
v_gene: TRBV6-5